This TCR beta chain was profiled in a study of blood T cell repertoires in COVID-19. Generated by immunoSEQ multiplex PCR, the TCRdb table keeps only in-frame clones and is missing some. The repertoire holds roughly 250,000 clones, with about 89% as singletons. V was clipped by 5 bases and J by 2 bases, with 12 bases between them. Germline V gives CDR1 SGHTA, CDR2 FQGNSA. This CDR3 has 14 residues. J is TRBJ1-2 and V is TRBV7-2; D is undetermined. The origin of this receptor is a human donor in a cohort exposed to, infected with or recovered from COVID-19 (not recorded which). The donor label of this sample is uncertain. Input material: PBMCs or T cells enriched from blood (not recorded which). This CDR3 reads CASSPSSENYGYTF. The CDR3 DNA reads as TGTGCCAGCAGCCCTAGCTCGGAGAACTATGGCTACACCTTC.